The 10 T cell receptor beta chains listed next were all sequenced from one sample in a study of a mutant IDH1 vaccine in newly diagnosed glioma. Clones were sequenced by immunoSEQ multiplex PCR, and TCRdb holds only the in-frame ones, with some missing. The sample carries more than 25,000 clones, around 79% recorded once. Their target antigens are unknown. Time point specified: week 5, during vaccination. It was 300 ug of mutant IDH1 20-mer peptide that made up each vaccine dose, given with topical imiquimod. The specimen comprised PBMCs, sampled from a glioma patient whose treatment included an IDH1 peptide vaccine. These receptors originate from a man aged 40-55 years with glioma.

This chain connects TRBV5-1 to TRBJ1-2, with D unclear. The germline V gene encodes CDR1 SGHRS and CDR2 YFSETQ. There are 13 residues in the CDR3. Trimming left V 4 bases short and J 5 bases short, with 12 bases between. The CDR3 sequence is CASSPEGVYGYTF. CDR3 in DNA: TGCGCCAGCAGCCCCGAGGGAGTTTATGGCTACACCTTC.

This clone appeared a few times. This chain joins TRBV5-6 and TRBJ1-1, with unresolved D. The germline V and J ends were trimmed by 3 bases and 4 bases, with 4 bases remaining between them. CDR3 length: 11 amino acids. Per the germline V gene, CDR1 is SGHDT and CDR2 is YYEEEE. This CDR3 reads CASSSITEAFF. DNA for the CDR3: TGTGCCAGCAGCTCAATCACTGAAGCTTTCTTT. Filled out from reference TRBV5-6 and TRBJ1-1, the complete variable domain reads DAGVTQSPTHLIKTRGQQVTLRCSPKSGHDTVSWYQQALGQGPQFIFQYYEEEERQRGNFPDRFSGHQFPNYSSELNVNALLLGDSALYLCASSSITEAFFGQGTRLTVV.

The rearrangement uses TRBV11-3 and TRBJ2-5; maybe TRBD1 (5 bases). V was cut by 6 bases and J by 1 base, with 15 bases left in between. Looked up from germline, CDR1 is SGHNT and CDR2 is YENEEA. This CDR3 has 15 amino acids. CDR3 region: CASRPSAGPQETQYF. Here the CDR3 DNA reads TGTGCCAGCAGGCCCAGTGCAGGGCCCCAAGAGACCCAGTACTTC.

V usage is TRBV19 and J usage is TRBJ1-5; D unresolved. Germline V gene lookup returns CDR1 LNHDA and CDR2 SQIVND (reference sequence). Deletions cut 5 bases from V and 6 bases from J, with 23 bases between. The CDR3 totals 17 residues. CDR3 region: CASSPNGPRADSQPQHF. As DNA, the CDR3 is TGTGCCAGTAGTCCGAACGGGCCTAGGGCGGATAGTCAGCCCCAGCATTTT.

This rearrangement joins TRBV7-2 to TRBJ1-4, with a weak D call TRBD1 (6 bases). Looked up from germline, CDR1 is SGHTA and CDR2 is FQGNSA. The CDR3 has 15 residues. Trimming removed 1 base from V and 6 bases from J, with 12 bases in between. CDR3 region: CASSLVRGADEKLFF. For the CDR3, the DNA is TGTGCCAGCAGCTTAGTGAGGGGGGCAGATGAAAAACTGTTTTTT.

The chain recombines TRBV5-6 with TRBJ1-2; D may be TRBD1 (5 bases). The CDR3 has 13 amino acids. The germline V gene has CDR1 SGHDT and CDR2 YYEEEE. Between the trimmed V and J ends, which lost 6 bases and 6 bases, there was a span of 15 bases. The CDR3 DNA follows: TGTGCCAGCAAACCCGGGACCTACGATGGCTACACCTTC. Its protein product is CASKPGTYDGYTF. The full variable domain, its missing parts supplied by reference TRBV5-6 and TRBJ1-2, is DAGVTQSPTHLIKTRGQQVTLRCSPKSGHDTVSWYQQALGQGPQFIFQYYEEEERQRGNFPDRFSGHQFPNYSSELNVNALLLGDSALYLCASKPGTYDGYTFGSGTRLTVV.

This clone appeared a few times. V usage is TRBV6-5 and J usage is TRBJ2-2; 7 bases align to TRBD2. V trimming: 6 bases; J trimming: 8 bases; junction bases outside the gene matches: 9. The CDR3 length is 14 residues. From germline, CDR1 is MNHEY and CDR2 SVGAGI. The CDR3 sequence is CASRIGRETGELFF. CDR3 DNA: TGTGCCAGCAGGATAGGGCGGGAGACGGGGGAGCTGTTTTTT.

The chain recombines TRBV21-1 with TRBJ2-2; TRBD1, the D gene given by the table, was not confirmed from the DNA. TRBV21-1 has pseudogene status. The CDR3 is made up of 15 amino acids. The CDR3 spells CASSGTVTNTGELFF. In DNA form, the CDR3 reads TGTGCCAGCAGCGGGACAGTTACGAACACCGGGGAGCTGTTTTTT.

The rearrangement uses TRBV7-9 and TRBJ1-2, with D possibly being TRBD1 (6 bases). Between the trimmed V and J ends, which lost 3 bases and 4 bases, there was a span of 15 bases. Germline V lookup: CDR1 SEHNR, CDR2 FQNEAQ (reference sequence). The CDR3 consists of 15 residues. The CDR3 protein is CASSFVQGQGYGYTF. CDR3 nucleotides: TGTGCCAGCAGCTTTGTACAGGGTCAGGGCTATGGCTACACCTTC.

This rearrangement joins TRBV19 to TRBJ1-3; D unclear. The CDR3 has 15 amino acids. Per the germline V gene, CDR1 is LNHDA and CDR2 is SQIVND (reference sequence). V lost 3 bases to trimming and J lost 0 bases, with 9 bases between them. The CDR3 DNA reads as TGTGCCAGTAGTATTAGTGCCCTCTCTGGAAACACCATATATTTT. This translates into CASSISALSGNTIYF.